Shown below are 29 T cell receptor beta chains from a single sample sequenced in a study of monozygotic twins with inflammatory bowel disease. TCRdb reprocessed the 5' RACE reads, keeping one entry per CDR3 protein, no DNA. There are 440,000 or so distinct CDR3 sequences in the sample, with 2% to 2.5% held by the top ten. Sequencing was carried out using blood. These TCRs come from a human donor with ulcerative colitis or Crohn's disease, or a healthy co-twin of an affected twin (not recorded which).

CDR3: CASSSRQGLDQPQHF. The chain couples TRBV27 to TRBJ1-5; the TCRdb D gene call, TRBD1, has no DNA to confirm it. Per the germline V gene, CDR1 is MNHEY and CDR2 is SMNVEV (reference sequence). The CDR3 extends over 15 amino acids.

This chain links TRBV3-1 with TRBJ2-7; TCRdb indicates TRBD1, and absent DNA this call remains unverified. The germline CDR1 and CDR2 sequences are LGHDT and YNNKEL (reference sequence). The CDR3 runs to 17 residues. The CDR3 protein is CASSLSGKVAGVKEQYF.

The chain employs TRBV20-1 and TRBJ2-3; there is no DNA to check the TCRdb D call of TRBD2. The CDR3 has 13 residues. Germline assignment: CDR1 DFQATT and CDR2 SNEGSKA (reference sequence). The CDR3 reads CSVPGGPWDTQYF.

The CDR3 loop reads CSVEDPLYEQYF. The chain links TRBV29-1 to TRBJ2-7; lacking DNA, the TRBD1 call made by TCRdb goes unchecked. This CDR3 has 12 amino acids. From germline, CDR1 is SQVTM and CDR2 ANQGSEA.

The V and J genes are TRBV6-1 and TRBJ1-2; TCRdb names TRBD1, which stays unverified in the absence of DNA. CDR1 MNHNS and CDR2 SASEGT come from the germline V gene. The CDR3 length is 16 residues. The CDR3 spells CASSSDAGTGGYGYTF.

The chain links TRBV30 to TRBJ2-1; absent DNA, TCRdb's TRBD1 call cannot be checked. Germline CDR1 and CDR2: GTSNPN and SVGIG (reference sequence). CDR3 length: 15 residues. The CDR3 loop is CAWSSGGGSLNEQFF.

This chain connects TRBV14 to TRBJ2-2; TCRdb's D call of TRBD2 is untestable without DNA. From germline, CDR1 is SGHDN and CDR2 FVKESK. The CDR3 loop spans 13 amino acids. Here the CDR3 reads CASSPLGPGELFF.

This sequence joins TRBV7-2 and TRBJ2-7. CDR3 length: 15 amino acids. CDR1 and CDR2 from the germline V gene are SGHTA and FQGNSA. The CDR3 region is CASSLGTKSSYEQYF. The variable domain in full, completed from reference TRBV7-2 and TRBJ2-7, reads GAGVSQSPSNKVTEKGKDVELRCDPISGHTALYWYRQSLGQGLEFLIYFQGNSAPDKSGLPSDRFSAERTGGSVSTLTIQRTQQEDSAVYLCASSLGTKSSYEQYFGPGTRLTVT.

The rearrangement links TRBV14 to TRBJ1-5; the D gene TCRdb calls, TRBD1, cannot be checked with no DNA. Germline loops: CDR1 SGHDN, CDR2 FVKESK. The CDR3 consists of 13 residues. The CDR3 sequence is CASSSGKGQPQHF.

The rearrangement uses TRBV11-3 and TRBJ2-1; TCRdb's D gene call, TRBD2, goes unchecked for lack of DNA. There are 15 residues in the CDR3. Germline V lookup: CDR1 SGHNT, CDR2 YENEEA. CDR3: CASSGTSGRAREQFF.

This sequence joins TRBV6-2 or TRBV6-3 and TRBJ2-1. Germline loops: CDR1 MNHEY, CDR2 SVGEGT. The CDR3 consists of 15 residues. CDR3 amino acids: CASSYSRRKYNEQFF.

V gene TRBV2 combines with J gene TRBJ1-5; TCRdb lists TRBD1, though no DNA is available to test this call. Germline assignment: CDR1 SNHLY and CDR2 FYNNEI. The CDR3 extends over 13 amino acids. CDR3 sequence: CASSMGVGQPQHF.

CDR3 loop: CASSLELGAGGLYEQYF. This chain connects TRBV5-1 to TRBJ2-7; TCRdb lists TRBD2, though no DNA is available to test this call. Germline V lookup: CDR1 SGHRS, CDR2 YFSETQ. The CDR3 covers 17 residues. The variable domain in full, completed from reference TRBV5-1 and TRBJ2-7, reads KAGVTQTPRYLIKTRGQQVTLSCSPISGHRSVSWYQQTPGQGLQFLFEYFSETQRNKGNFPGRFSGRQFSNSRSEMNVSTLELGDSALYLCASSLELGAGGLYEQYFGPGTRLTVT.

The V and J genes are TRBV4-1 and TRBJ2-2; TCRdb names TRBD2, which stays unverified in the absence of DNA. There are 17 residues in the CDR3. Germline lookup yields CDR1 MGHRA and CDR2 YSYEKL. This CDR3 is CASSQDALAGNTGELFF.

The J gene is TRBJ2-2, the V gene TRBV5-1; TCRdb designates TRBD2, a call that cannot be tested without DNA. Germline V gives CDR1 SGHRS, CDR2 YFSETQ. CDR3 size: 23 residues. CDR3 amino acids: CASSLARLGELAGFLSNTGELFF.

The chain couples TRBV6-5 to TRBJ2-7; TCRdb selects TRBD2, and the lack of DNA leaves this call unchecked. This CDR3 comprises 15 residues. In germline, CDR1 is MNHEY, CDR2 SVGAGI. CDR3 region: CASSWAGGPVGEQYF.

J is TRBJ1-1 and V is TRBV20-1. CDR1 is DFQATT, CDR2 SNEGSKA, per germline (reference sequence). The CDR3 is 11 residues long. CDR3 region: CLGGGGTEAFF.

The chain carries TRBV5-1 and TRBJ2-3; TCRdb gives TRBD1 as the D gene, but with no DNA this cannot be confirmed. The CDR3 consists of 16 residues. Per germline, CDR1 SGHRS and CDR2 YFSETQ. The CDR3: CASSVSQDRPSDTQYF. The complete variable domain, with remaining parts taken from reference TRBV5-1 and TRBJ2-3, reads KAGVTQTPRYLIKTRGQQVTLSCSPISGHRSVSWYQQTPGQGLQFLFEYFSETQRNKGNFPGRFSGRQFSNSRSEMNVSTLELGDSALYLCASSVSQDRPSDTQYFGPGTRLTVL.

The V gene is TRBV5-1, the J gene TRBJ2-5; TCRdb lists TRBD1, though no DNA is available to test this call. CDR3 length: 12 residues. The V gene's germline CDR1 is SGHRS and CDR2 YFSETQ. CDR3: CASNGGGETQYF.

This sequence joins TRBV5-1 and TRBJ2-5; with no DNA, the TCRdb D assignment of TRBD1 cannot be verified. Germline-derived CDR1 and CDR2 are SGHRS and YFSETQ. The CDR3 has 15 amino acids. The CDR3 sequence is CASSGQGLVGETQYF.

The rearrangement uses TRBV6-5 and TRBJ2-5; TCRdb indicates TRBD1, and absent DNA this call remains unverified. From germline, CDR1 is MNHEY and CDR2 SVGAGI. This CDR3 comprises 14 residues. CDR3 loop: CASSYSRGGETQYF.

CDR3 sequence reads: CSAGLTSGSYNEQFF. The V call is TRBV29-1, the J call TRBJ2-1; absent DNA, TCRdb's TRBD2 call cannot be checked. The CDR3 contains 15 residues. Germline CDR1 reads SQVTM; CDR2 reads ANQGSEA.

The J gene is TRBJ2-1, the V gene TRBV20-1; TCRdb indicates TRBD2, and absent DNA this call remains unverified. Germline V gene sequence: CDR1 DFQATT, CDR2 SNEGSKA (reference sequence). The CDR3 spans 14 residues. The CDR3 loop is CSAWQRDLYNEQFF.

This chain joins TRBV12-3 or TRBV12-4 and TRBJ2-2; TCRdb returns TRBD2, unconfirmable since there is no DNA. The CDR3 length is 16 residues. CDR3 in amino acids: CASSFSPGGSTGELFF.

J is TRBJ1-5 and V is TRBV28. The CDR3 runs 14 residues. CDR1 is MDHEN, CDR2 SYDVKM, per germline. This chain's CDR3 is CASSSLSLNQPQHF. The complete variable domain, with remaining parts taken from reference TRBV28 and TRBJ1-5, reads DVKVTQSSRYLVKRTGEKVFLECVQDMDHENMFWYRQDPGLGLRLIYFSYDVKMKEKGDIPEGYSVSREKKERFSLILESASTNQTSMYLCASSSLSLNQPQHFGDGTRLSIL.

The V gene is TRBV3-1, the J gene TRBJ1-2; absent DNA, TCRdb's TRBD1 call cannot be checked. The CDR3 is 14 residues long. Germline assignment: CDR1 LGHDT and CDR2 YNNKEL (reference sequence). The CDR3 loop is CASSQEGWTGGLTF.

The CDR3 reads CASSRRQGNTIYF. The V call is TRBV3-1, the J call TRBJ1-3; the TCRdb call, TRBD1, lacks DNA for checking. From germline, CDR1 is LGHDT and CDR2 YNNKEL (reference sequence). The length of the CDR3 is 13 residues.

The chain uses TRBV18 and TRBJ2-7; lacking DNA, the TRBD1 call made by TCRdb goes unchecked. Germline CDR1 and CDR2: KGHSH and LQKENI. The CDR3 is 14 amino acids. The CDR3 sequence is CASSTTGQRYEQYF.

The chain employs TRBV15 and TRBJ1-6; checking the TCRdb D call of TRBD1 is not possible without DNA. The CDR3 extends over 15 amino acids. Germline values: CDR1 LNHNV, CDR2 YYDKDF (reference sequence). The CDR3: CATSREQGVNSPLHF.